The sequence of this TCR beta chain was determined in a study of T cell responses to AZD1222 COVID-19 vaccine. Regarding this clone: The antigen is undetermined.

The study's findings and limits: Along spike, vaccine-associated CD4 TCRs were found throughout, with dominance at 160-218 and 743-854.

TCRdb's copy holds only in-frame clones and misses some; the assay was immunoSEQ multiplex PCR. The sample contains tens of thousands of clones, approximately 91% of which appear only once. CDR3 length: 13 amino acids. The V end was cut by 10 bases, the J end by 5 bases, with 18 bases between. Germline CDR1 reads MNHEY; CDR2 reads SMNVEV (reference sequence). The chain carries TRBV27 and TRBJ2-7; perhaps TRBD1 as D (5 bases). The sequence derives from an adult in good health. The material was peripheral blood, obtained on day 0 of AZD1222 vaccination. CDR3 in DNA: TGTGCCACCTCCGACCAGGGTCTACACGAGCAGTACTTC. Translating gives CATSDQGLHEQYF.